The T cell receptor beta chain described here comes from a study of radiotherapy plus CTLA-4 blockade in lung cancer. CDR1 and CDR2 from the germline V gene are MNHNY and SVGAGI (reference sequence). This CDR3 region has 15 residues. V was shortened by 4 bases and J by 5 bases, with 17 bases between the two germline ends. Assay used: immunoSEQ multiplex PCR; TCRdb lists only in-frame clones, some missing. Of over 80,000 clones detected, around 87% appear once; the ten largest clones hold approximately 16%. This TCR was recovered from a human donor with non-small cell lung cancer that progressed on radiotherapy plus ipilimumab. The sequenced sample was peripheral blood, obtained from a patient treated with radiotherapy plus ipilimumab. V is TRBV6-6 and J is TRBJ2-5; D gene uncertain. Here the CDR3 DNA reads TGTGCCAGCAGTTCCTCCGGCTGGCCCGGGGAGACCCAGTACTTC. It is translated as CASSSSGWPGETQYF.